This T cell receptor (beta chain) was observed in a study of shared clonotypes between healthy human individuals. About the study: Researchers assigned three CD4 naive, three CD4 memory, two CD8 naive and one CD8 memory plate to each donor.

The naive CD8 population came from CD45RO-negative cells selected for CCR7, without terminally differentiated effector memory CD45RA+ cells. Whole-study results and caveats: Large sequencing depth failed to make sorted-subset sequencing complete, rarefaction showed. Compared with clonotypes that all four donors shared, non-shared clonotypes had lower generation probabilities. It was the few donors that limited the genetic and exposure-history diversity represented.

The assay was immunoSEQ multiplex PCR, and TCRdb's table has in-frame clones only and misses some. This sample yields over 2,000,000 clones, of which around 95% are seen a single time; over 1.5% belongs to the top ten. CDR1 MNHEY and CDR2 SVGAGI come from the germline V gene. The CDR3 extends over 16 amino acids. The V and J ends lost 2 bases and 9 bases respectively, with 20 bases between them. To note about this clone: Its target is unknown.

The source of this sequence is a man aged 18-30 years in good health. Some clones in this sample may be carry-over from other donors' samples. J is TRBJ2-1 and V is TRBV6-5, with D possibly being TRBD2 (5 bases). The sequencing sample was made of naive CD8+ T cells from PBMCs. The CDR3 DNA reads TGTGCCAGCAGTTACGGCCCACTAGGACTCGGGCCTGAGCAGTTCTTC. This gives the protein CASSYGPLGLGPEQFF.